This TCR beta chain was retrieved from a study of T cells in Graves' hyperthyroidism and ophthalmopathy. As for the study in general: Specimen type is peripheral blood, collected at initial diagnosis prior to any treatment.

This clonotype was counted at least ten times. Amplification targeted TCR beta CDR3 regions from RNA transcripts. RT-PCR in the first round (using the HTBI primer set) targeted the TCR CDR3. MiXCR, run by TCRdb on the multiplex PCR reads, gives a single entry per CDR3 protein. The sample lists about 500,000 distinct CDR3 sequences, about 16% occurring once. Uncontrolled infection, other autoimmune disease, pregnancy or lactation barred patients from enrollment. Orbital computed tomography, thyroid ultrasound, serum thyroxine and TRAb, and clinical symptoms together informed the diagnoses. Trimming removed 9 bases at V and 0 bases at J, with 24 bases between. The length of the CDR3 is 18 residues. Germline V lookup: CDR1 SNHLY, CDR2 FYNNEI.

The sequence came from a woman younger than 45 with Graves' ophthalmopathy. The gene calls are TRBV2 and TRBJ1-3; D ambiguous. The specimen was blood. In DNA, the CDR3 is TGTGCCAGGTCCAACCTATTTGACAAGTCGAGCTCTGGAAACACCATATATTTT. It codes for CARSNLFDKSSSGNTIYF.